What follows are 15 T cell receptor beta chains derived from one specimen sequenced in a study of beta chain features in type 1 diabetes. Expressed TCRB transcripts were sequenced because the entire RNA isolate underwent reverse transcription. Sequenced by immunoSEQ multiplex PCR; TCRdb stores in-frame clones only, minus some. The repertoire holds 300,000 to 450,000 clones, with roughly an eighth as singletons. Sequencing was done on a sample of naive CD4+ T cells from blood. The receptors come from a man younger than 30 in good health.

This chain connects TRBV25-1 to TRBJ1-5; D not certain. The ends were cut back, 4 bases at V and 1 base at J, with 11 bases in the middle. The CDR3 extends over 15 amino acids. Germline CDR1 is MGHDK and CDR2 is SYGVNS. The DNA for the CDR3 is TGTGCCAGCAGTGGACACGACGCAAGCAATCAGCCCCAGCATTTT. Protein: CASSGHDASNQPQHF.

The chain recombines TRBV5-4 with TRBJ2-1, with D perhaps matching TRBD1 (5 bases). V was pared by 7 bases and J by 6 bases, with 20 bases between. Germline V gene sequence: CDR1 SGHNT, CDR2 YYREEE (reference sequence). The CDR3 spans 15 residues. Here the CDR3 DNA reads TGTGCCAGCTCCAGTGTCGCGATGGGGCTCAATGAGCAGTTCTTC. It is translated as CASSSVAMGLNEQFF.

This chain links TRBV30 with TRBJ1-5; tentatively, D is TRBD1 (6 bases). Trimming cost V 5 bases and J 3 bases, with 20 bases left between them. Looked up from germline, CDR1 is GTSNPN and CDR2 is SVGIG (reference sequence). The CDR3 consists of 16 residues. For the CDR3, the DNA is TGTGCCTGGTCCCCAAAGGGAGGGGGAATCAATCAGCCCCAGCATTTT. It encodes CAWSPKGGGINQPQHF.

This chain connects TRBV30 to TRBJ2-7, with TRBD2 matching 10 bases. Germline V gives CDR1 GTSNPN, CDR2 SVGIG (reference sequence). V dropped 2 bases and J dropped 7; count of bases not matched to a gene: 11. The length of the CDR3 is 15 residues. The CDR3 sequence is CAWSPVAGGFREQYF. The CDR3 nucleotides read TGTGCCTGGAGTCCGGTAGCGGGGGGCTTCAGAGAGCAGTACTTC.

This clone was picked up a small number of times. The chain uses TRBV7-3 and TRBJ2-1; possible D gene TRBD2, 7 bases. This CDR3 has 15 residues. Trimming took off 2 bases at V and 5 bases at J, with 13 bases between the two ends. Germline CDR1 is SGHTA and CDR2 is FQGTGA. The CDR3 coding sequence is TGTGCCAGCAGCTTATCACGCGGGGGCCACAATGAGCAGTTCTTC. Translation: CASSLSRGGHNEQFF.

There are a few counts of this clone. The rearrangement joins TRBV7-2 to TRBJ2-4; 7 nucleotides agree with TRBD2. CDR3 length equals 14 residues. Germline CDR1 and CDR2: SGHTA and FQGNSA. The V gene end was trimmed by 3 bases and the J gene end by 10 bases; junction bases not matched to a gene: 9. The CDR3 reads CASSFTGGRKIQYF. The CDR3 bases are TGTGCCAGCAGCTTTACGGGAGGCCGGAAGATTCAGTACTTC.

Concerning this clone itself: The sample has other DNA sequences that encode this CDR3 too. The CDR3 loop is CASSFRETQYF. The CDR3 DNA reads TGTGCCAGCAGCTTTAGAGAGACCCAGTACTTC. The V call is TRBV7-9, the J call TRBJ2-5; D gene uncertain. The germline V gene encodes CDR1 SEHNR and CDR2 FQNEAQ (reference sequence). The CDR3 extends over 11 amino acids. V lost 3 bases and J 4 bases, leaving 3 bases between the germline ends. The entire variable domain, with the rest obtained from reference TRBV7-9 and TRBJ2-5, is as follows: DTGVSQNPRHKITKRGQNVTFRCDPISEHNRLYWYRQTLGQGPEFLTYFQNEAQLEKSRLLSDRFSAERPKGSFSTLEIQRTEQGDSAMYLCASSFRETQYFGPGTRLLVL.

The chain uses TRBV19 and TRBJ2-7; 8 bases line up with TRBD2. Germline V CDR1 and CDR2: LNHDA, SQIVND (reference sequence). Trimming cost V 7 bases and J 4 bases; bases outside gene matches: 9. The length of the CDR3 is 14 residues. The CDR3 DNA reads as TGTGCCAGTAACCCCGGGGGGGCGGAATACGAGCAGTACTTC. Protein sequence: CASNPGGAEYEQYF.

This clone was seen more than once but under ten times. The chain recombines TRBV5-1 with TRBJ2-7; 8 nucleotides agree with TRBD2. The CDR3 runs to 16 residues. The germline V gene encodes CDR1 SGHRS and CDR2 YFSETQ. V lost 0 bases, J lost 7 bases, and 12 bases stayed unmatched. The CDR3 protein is CASSLAVTSGGGEQYF. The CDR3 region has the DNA TGCGCCAGCAGCTTGGCCGTAACTAGCGGAGGGGGAGAGCAGTACTTC.

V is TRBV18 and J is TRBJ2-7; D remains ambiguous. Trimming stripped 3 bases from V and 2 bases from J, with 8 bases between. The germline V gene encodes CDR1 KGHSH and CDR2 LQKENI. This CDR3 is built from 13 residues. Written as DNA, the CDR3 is TGTGCCAGCTCACCTCTACCTACCTACGAGCAGTACTTC. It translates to CASSPLPTYEQYF.

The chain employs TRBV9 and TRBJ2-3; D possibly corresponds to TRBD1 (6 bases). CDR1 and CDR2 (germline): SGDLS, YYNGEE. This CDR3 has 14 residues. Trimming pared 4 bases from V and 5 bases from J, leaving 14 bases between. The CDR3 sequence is CASSSTQGKDTQYF. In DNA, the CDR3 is TGTGCCAGCAGCTCGACCCAGGGGAAAGATACGCAGTATTTT.

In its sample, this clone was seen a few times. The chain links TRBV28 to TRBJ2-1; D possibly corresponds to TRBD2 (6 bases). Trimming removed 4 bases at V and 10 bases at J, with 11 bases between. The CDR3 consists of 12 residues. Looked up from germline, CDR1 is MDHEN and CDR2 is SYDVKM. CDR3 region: CASSSTRREQFF. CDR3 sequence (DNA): TGTGCCAGCAGTTCGACTAGGCGGGAGCAGTTCTTC.

CDR3 protein: CASSTRLRETQYF. Written as DNA, the CDR3 is TGTGCCAGTAGTACCCGACTACGGGAGACCCAGTACTTC. The chain is built from TRBV19 and TRBJ2-5; the D gene is possibly TRBD2 (5 bases). The V gene's germline CDR1 is LNHDA and CDR2 SQIVND (reference sequence). Trimming pared 4 bases from V and 5 bases from J, leaving 11 bases between. The CDR3 extends over 13 amino acids.

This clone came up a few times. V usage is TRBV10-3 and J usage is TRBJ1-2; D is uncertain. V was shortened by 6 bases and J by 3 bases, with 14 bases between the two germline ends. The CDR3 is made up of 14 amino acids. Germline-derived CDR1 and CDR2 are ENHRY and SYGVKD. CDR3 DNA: TGTGCCATCAGAGCCCTGCAAGAAGACTATGGCTACACCTTC. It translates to CAIRALQEDYGYTF.

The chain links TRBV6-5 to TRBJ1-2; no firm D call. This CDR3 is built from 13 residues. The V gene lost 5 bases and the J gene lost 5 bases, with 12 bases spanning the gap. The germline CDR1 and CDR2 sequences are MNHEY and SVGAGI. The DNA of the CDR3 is TGTGCCAGCAGTCCGCGGCGACCATATGGCTACACCTTC. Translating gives CASSPRRPYGYTF.